The entry below describes one TCR beta chain. The data stem from a study of blood T cell repertoires in COVID-19. Study information: Researchers got acute and convalescent COVID-19 samples from the United States, Italy and Spain. In each case, the material was cDNA or gDNA derived from T cells, B-cell-depleted T cells, or PBMCs.

The CDR3 runs to 13 residues. Trimming took 5 bases from V and 7 from J; bases not matched to a gene: 2. Germline CDR1 MNHEY, CDR2 SMNVEV (reference sequence). In the authors' workflow: Amplification with reference gene primers provided the estimates of nucleated cell counts. Libraries were prepared by immunoSEQ multiplex PCR; TCRdb keeps only in-frame clonotypes and omits some of them. V and J calls and clone size are as listed in that table; D and trimming were resolved from the DNA. The sample records over 85,000 clones, around 87% being singletons. Sequencing input: peripheral blood. This chain joins TRBV27 and TRBJ1-6, with 7 bases that match TRBD1. The receptor was isolated from a man aged 45-65 years with active or convalescent COVID-19. The DNA of the CDR3 is TGTGCCAGCAGTCCGGGACAGAATTCACCCCTCCACTTT. Encoded protein: CASSPGQNSPLHF.